This T cell receptor beta chain comes out of a study of monozygotic twins with inflammatory bowel disease. For each CDR3 protein, TCRdb gives one entry from its re-call of the 5' RACE reads, without DNA. There are about 330,000 distinct CDR3 sequences in the sample, with approximately 2% held by the top ten. The CDR3 totals 15 residues. CDR1 is MNHEY, CDR2 SVGEGT, per germline. The sequencing sample was made of blood. The V and J genes are TRBV6-2 or TRBV6-3 and TRBJ1-1; the D call from TCRdb, TRBD1, cannot be confirmed without DNA. This TCR was sampled from a human donor with ulcerative colitis or Crohn's disease, or a healthy co-twin of an affected twin (not recorded which). CDR3 loop: CASSPSGTPNTEAFF.